This entry concerns a single TCR beta chain. Sequenced by immunoSEQ multiplex PCR; TCRdb stores in-frame clones only, minus some. The data contain 100,000 to 150,000 clones, around 86% of them seen just once; the ten biggest clones take up 8% to 9%. The source of the sample is a study of control samples from healthy donors and cancer patients. This CDR3 region has 15 residues. V was clipped by 0 bases and J by 8 bases, with 13 bases between them. CDR1 and CDR2 from the germline V gene are LGHDT and YNNKEL (reference sequence). The origin of this receptor is a middle-aged man in good health. This chain connects TRBV3-1 (or the pseudogene TRBV3-2) to TRBJ1-4; tentative D call: TRBD1 (5 bases). The specimen was blood. DNA of the CDR3: TGTGCCAGCAGCCAAGAAGTTGGCAGGGAAGAAAAACTGTTTTTT. It encodes CASSQEVGREEKLFF.